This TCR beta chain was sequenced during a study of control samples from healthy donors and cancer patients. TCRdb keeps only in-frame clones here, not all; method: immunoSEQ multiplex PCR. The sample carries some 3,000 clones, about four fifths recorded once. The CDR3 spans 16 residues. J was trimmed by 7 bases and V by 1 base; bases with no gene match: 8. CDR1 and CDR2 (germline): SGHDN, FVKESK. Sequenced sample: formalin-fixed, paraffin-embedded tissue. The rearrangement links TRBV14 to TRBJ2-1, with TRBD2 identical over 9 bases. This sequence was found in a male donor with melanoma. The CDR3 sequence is CASSQGGSGRQNEQFF. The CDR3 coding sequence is TGTGCCAGCAGCCAAGGGGGTAGCGGGAGACAGAATGAGCAGTTCTTC.